One and the same sample provided the 32 T cell receptor beta chains below, sequenced in a study of blood T cell repertoires in COVID-19. TCRdb keeps only in-frame clones here, not all; method: immunoSEQ multiplex PCR. The sample lists roughly 55,000 clones, about 86% occurring once. What was sequenced was peripheral blood. The receptors were gathered from a man aged 65 to 79 with active COVID-19.

The rearrangement joins TRBV25-1 to TRBJ2-1, with D maybe TRBD2 (7 bases). CDR3 length: 15 amino acids. Germline CDR1 is MGHDK and CDR2 is SYGVNS. Trimming left V 4 bases short and J 4 bases short, with 14 bases between. CDR3 sequence reads: CASSVGGDSYNEQFF. CDR3 DNA sequence: TGTGCCAGCAGTGTAGGGGGGGATTCATACAATGAGCAGTTCTTC.

V and J are TRBV2 and TRBJ1-6, with 7 positions matching TRBD1. This CDR3 has 13 residues. CDR1 is SNHLY and CDR2 is FYNNEI in the germline V gene. V gave up 8 bases and J gave up 4 bases; unmatched junction bases: 2. The CDR3 spells CASRGQYNSPLHF. CDR3 coding DNA: TGTGCCAGCCGGGGACAGTATAATTCACCCCTCCACTTT.

This chain links TRBV7-9 with TRBJ2-7, with D uncertain. This CDR3 comprises 15 residues. Trimming took off 6 bases at V and 1 base at J, with 16 bases between the two ends. Germline V gene data show CDR1 as SEHNR and CDR2 as FQNEAQ (reference sequence). The CDR3 here is CASSRSQVKSYEQYF. CDR3 in DNA: TGTGCCAGCAGTAGATCTCAGGTAAAATCCTACGAGCAGTACTTC.

This clone was found once. The V call is TRBV2, the J call TRBJ1-2; 9 bases agree with TRBD1. Per the germline V gene, CDR1 is SNHLY and CDR2 is FYNNEI. The CDR3 totals 14 residues. V dropped 6 bases and J dropped 9; count of bases not matched to a gene: 11. The chain's CDR3 is CASSSGQGSSSYTF. The CDR3 coding sequence is TGTGCCAGCAGCTCTGGACAGGGGTCCTCTAGCTACACCTTC.

This chain connects TRBV7-3 to TRBJ2-7, with a weak D call TRBD2 (5 bases). CDR1 and CDR2 from the germline V gene are SGHTA and FQGTGA. The CDR3 is 14 residues long. V lost 5 bases and J 7 bases, leaving 18 bases between the germline ends. The CDR3 sequence is CASSPSGSSGEQYF. The CDR3 bases are TGTGCCAGCAGCCCATCCGGGTCCTCGGGAGAGCAGTACTTC.

V and J are TRBV6-5 and TRBJ1-2; TRBD1 matches 7 bases. The CDR3 loop spans 13 amino acids. Germline V lookup: CDR1 MNHEY, CDR2 SVGAGI. V was clipped by 6 bases and J by 4 bases; unmatched bases: 5. CDR3 in amino acids: CASSPDRIYGYTF. In DNA, the CDR3 is TGTGCCAGCAGCCCGGACAGGATCTATGGCTACACCTTC.

V and J are TRBV6-7 and TRBJ2-7; D is perhaps TRBD2 (6 bases). TRBV6-7 is identified as an open reading frame with a role that is uncertain. Trimming removed 6 bases from V and 3 bases from J, with 6 bases in between. CDR3 length: 11 amino acids. CDR3 nucleotides: TGTGCCAGCAGGGACTACTACGAGCAGTACTTC. Amino acid sequence: CASRDYYEQYF.

The chain is built from TRBV19 and TRBJ2-7, with 9 positions matching TRBD1. This CDR3 has 14 residues. Germline-derived CDR1 and CDR2 are LNHDA and SQIVND (reference sequence). J gave up 6 bases and V 3 bases, and 6 bases lay outside the gene matches. The CDR3 DNA is TGTGCCAGTAGTATTCTGGGACAGGGTGGCGAGCAGTACTTC. Its protein product is CASSILGQGGEQYF.

The chain joins TRBV11-2 to TRBJ2-2, with D perhaps TRBD1 (6 bases). V lost 5 bases and J 4 bases, leaving 11 bases between the germline ends. This CDR3 has 14 amino acids. Germline CDR1 SGHAT, CDR2 FQNNGV. The CDR3 loop is CASSARRGTGELFF. In DNA, the CDR3 is TGTGCCAGCAGCGCCCGCAGGGGCACCGGGGAGCTGTTTTTT.

This clone was found once. The chain uses TRBV23-1 and TRBJ1-1; tentatively, D is TRBD1 (5 bases). TRBV23-1 is marked as an open reading frame, function uncertain. V lost 3 bases, J lost 4 bases, and 18 bases lay in between. The CDR3 totals 16 residues. The CDR3 here is CASSHPAGGYGTEAFF. CDR3 coding DNA: TGCGCCAGCAGTCACCCCGCCGGGGGATACGGCACTGAAGCTTTCTTT.

The CDR3 reads CASRSGGATDTQYF. CDR3 DNA sequence: TGTGCCAGCAGGAGCGGGGGGGCCACAGATACGCAGTATTTT. The genes are TRBV7-2 and TRBJ2-3; 10 nucleotides match TRBD2. This CDR3 is 14 amino acids long. Germline trimming cut 6 bases from V and 2 bases from J; bases unmatched to any gene: 2. CDR1 and CDR2 (germline): SGHTA, FQGNSA. Full variable domain (remainder filled in from reference TRBV7-2 and TRBJ2-3): GAGVSQSPSNKVTEKGKDVELRCDPISGHTALYWYRQSLGQGLEFLIYFQGNSAPDKSGLPSDRFSAERTGGSVSTLTIQRTQQEDSAVYLCASRSGGATDTQYFGPGTRLTVL.

The chain combines TRBV6-2 or TRBV6-3 with TRBJ2-7; 7 nucleotides align to TRBD1. Germline CDR1 reads MNHEY; CDR2 reads SVGEGT. The CDR3 runs 15 residues. J gave up 5 bases and V 6 bases, and 13 bases lay outside the gene matches. The CDR3 DNA reads as TGTGCCAGCAGCCTAGGGTTAGGGGGCCGCAACGAGCAGTACTTC. Translated, it gives CASSLGLGGRNEQYF.

This clone was seen once. The chain combines TRBV19 with TRBJ2-5; weak D call: TRBD2 (6 bases). Trimming took off 5 bases at V and 2 bases at J, with 12 bases between the two ends. Germline V gives CDR1 LNHDA, CDR2 SQIVND (reference sequence). The CDR3 runs 14 residues. CDR3 nucleotides: TGTGCCAGTAGTGTCTACCGGGGGCAAGAGACCCAGTACTTC. Protein: CASSVYRGQETQYF.

The chain couples TRBV6-5 to TRBJ1-5; a possible D gene is TRBD1 (6 bases). Trimming left V 6 bases short and J 6 bases short, with 15 bases between. The germline gives CDR1 MNHEY, CDR2 SVGAGI. This CDR3 comprises 14 residues. CDR3 coding DNA: TGTGCCAGCAGGGGCCCAGGGGAGGGTCAGCCCCAGCATTTT. The encoded protein is CASRGPGEGQPQHF.

The chain uses TRBV6-2 or TRBV6-3 and TRBJ2-6; the D gene is possibly TRBD1 (5 bases). The germline V gene encodes CDR1 MNHEY and CDR2 SVGEGT. Trimming removed 6 bases from V and 2 bases from J, with 11 bases in between. The CDR3 loop spans 15 amino acids. The CDR3 coding sequence is TGTGCCAGCAGCCCCCGCAGGGCTGGGGCCAACGTCCTGACTTTC. Amino acid sequence: CASSPRRAGANVLTF.

This clone was detected a few times. The rearrangement joins TRBV7-8 to TRBJ2-7; TRBD1 matches at 9 bases. Germline V CDR1 and CDR2: SGHVS, FQNEAQ. With V trimmed by 2 bases and J by 3 bases, 2 bases remained unmatched. CDR3 length equals 14 residues. CDR3 sequence reads: CASSLSDRGYEQYF. The CDR3 nucleotides read TGTGCCAGCAGCTTATCGGACAGGGGCTACGAGCAGTACTTC. The complete variable domain, with remaining parts taken from reference TRBV7-8 and TRBJ2-7, reads GAGVSQSPRYKVAKRGQDVALRCDPISGHVSLFWYQQALGQGPEFLTYFQNEAQLDKSGLPSDRFFAERPEGSVSTLKIQRTQQEDSAVYLCASSLSDRGYEQYFGPGTRLTVT.

The V and J genes are TRBV6-4 and TRBJ2-2; 8 bases agree with TRBD1. Germline V gene lookup returns CDR1 MRHNA and CDR2 SNTAGT. The CDR3 consists of 14 residues. V trimming: 2 bases; J trimming: 4 bases; junction bases outside the gene matches: 0. CDR3 nucleotide sequence: TGTGCCAGCAGTGACGGACAGGGCACCGGGGAGCTGTTTTTT. Protein product: CASSDGQGTGELFF.

This clone came up many times. This same CDR3 is encoded by further DNA sequences in the sample. The CDR3 DNA is TGTGCCAGCAGCTTAGGGGGGGACGGCTACACCTTC. Translation gives CASSLGGDGYTF. The chain uses TRBV7-8 and TRBJ1-2; D is perhaps TRBD1 (5 bases). Trimming cost V 1 base and J 8 bases, with 8 bases left between them. The CDR3 totals 12 residues. The germline V gene has CDR1 SGHVS and CDR2 FQNEAQ.

J is TRBJ1-5 and V is TRBV5-5; D not certain. CDR1 is SGHKS, CDR2 YYEKEE, per germline (reference sequence). V was pared by 0 bases and J by 0 bases, with 7 bases between. This CDR3 has 15 amino acids. The CDR3 region has the DNA TGTGCCAGCAGCTTGGACGGTTATAGCAATCAGCCCCAGCATTTT. Encoded protein: CASSLDGYSNQPQHF.

The chain is built from TRBV6-5 and TRBJ1-2, with D perhaps matching TRBD1 (6 bases). Germline assignment: CDR1 MNHEY and CDR2 SVGAGI. The length of the CDR3 is 14 residues. V was cut by 10 bases and J by 3 bases, with 18 bases left in between. The CDR3 DNA reads as TGTGCCACCTCACATGACAGGACCGACTATGGCTACACCTTC. It encodes CATSHDRTDYGYTF.

This rearrangement joins TRBV2 to TRBJ1-4; 7 bases agree with TRBD1. Germline CDR1 and CDR2: SNHLY and FYNNEI. The CDR3 length is 14 residues. The V segment lost 6 bases and the J segment 7 bases; nucleotides outside the gene matches: 8. CDR3 residues: CASSRTGVREKLFF. The CDR3 bases are TGTGCCAGCAGCCGAACAGGGGTCCGTGAAAAACTGTTTTTT.

A remark on this clone: Other DNA sequences in the same sample also yield this CDR3. The chain combines TRBV9 with TRBJ1-1; D is undetermined. The V end was cut by 0 bases, the J end by 0 bases, with 3 bases between. This CDR3 comprises 13 residues. From germline, CDR1 is SGDLS and CDR2 YYNGEE. CDR3: CASSVALNTEAFF. CDR3 bases: TGTGCCAGCAGCGTAGCATTGAACACTGAAGCTTTCTTT. Complete variable domain (other parts from reference TRBV9 and TRBJ1-1): DSGVTQTPKHLITATGQRVTLRCSPRSGDLSVYWYQQSLDQGLQFLIQYYNGEERAKGNILERFSAQQFPDLHSELNLSSLELGDSALYFCASSVALNTEAFFGQGTRLTVV.

V and J are TRBV5-1 and TRBJ1-2, with a possible D match to TRBD1 (6 bases). The CDR3 extends over 14 amino acids. The V end lost 0 bases, the J end lost 8 bases, and 14 bases lay between the germline ends. Germline lookup yields CDR1 SGHRS and CDR2 YFSETQ. The CDR3 loop is CASSLEAGEGGYTF. CDR3 nucleotide sequence: TGCGCCAGCAGCTTGGAAGCAGGGGAGGGCGGCTACACCTTC.

V and J are TRBV9 and TRBJ2-1; 8 bases align to TRBD2. Germline V gene lookup returns CDR1 SGDLS and CDR2 YYNGEE. CDR3 length: 16 amino acids. The V and J ends lost 0 bases and 8 bases, in that order; junction bases with no gene match: 10. The CDR3 spells CASSVEGTRRYYEQFF. CDR3 DNA: TGTGCCAGCAGCGTAGAAGGGACTAGACGATATTATGAGCAGTTCTTC.

This chain links TRBV9 with TRBJ2-1; D is undetermined. The V gene's germline CDR1 is SGDLS and CDR2 YYNGEE. This CDR3 is built from 15 residues. Trimming stripped 0 bases from V and 5 bases from J, with 12 bases between. The chain's CDR3 is CASSVVAATHNEQFF. CDR3 in DNA: TGTGCCAGCAGCGTAGTGGCAGCGACGCACAATGAGCAGTTCTTC.

This rearrangement joins TRBV2 to TRBJ1-2; no clear D gene. Germline V gives CDR1 SNHLY, CDR2 FYNNEI. Trimming removed 3 bases at V and 0 bases at J, with 8 bases between. The CDR3 is made up of 14 amino acids. The DNA of the CDR3 is TGTGCCAGCAGTGACAGGCGGGCTAACTATGGCTACACCTTC. It encodes CASSDRRANYGYTF.

V is TRBV2 and J is TRBJ1-2; possible D gene TRBD1, 5 bases. Trimming pared 8 bases from V and 3 bases from J, leaving 16 bases between. Germline CDR1 reads SNHLY; CDR2 reads FYNNEI. The CDR3 is 14 amino acids. Here the CDR3 DNA reads TGTGCCAGCCGCCGCGACAGTACCGACTATGGCTACACCTTC. Translation gives CASRRDSTDYGYTF.

The rearrangement joins TRBV12-3 or TRBV12-4 to TRBJ2-7; no clear D. The CDR3 covers 13 residues. Deletions cut 3 bases from V and 4 bases from J, with 10 bases between. DNA of the CDR3: TGTGCCAGCAGTTTTACAAGAGGATACGAGCAGTACTTC. Amino acid sequence: CASSFTRGYEQYF.

This clone appeared once. This CDR3 reads CASSFTGVLLYF. CDR3 nucleotide sequence: TGTGCCAGCAGCTTTACAGGGGTACTACTATACTTC. V is TRBV7-9 and J is TRBJ2-4, with 7 bases identical to TRBD1. After removal of 3 bases from V and 16 bases from J, the junction contained 9 bases not matched to a gene. The CDR3 extends over 12 amino acids. Germline V CDR1 and CDR2: SEHNR, FQNEAQ (reference sequence).

The V gene is TRBV4-2, the J gene TRBJ2-7; the D gene is possibly TRBD1 (6 bases). Deletions cut 4 bases from V and 1 base from J, with 14 bases between. The CDR3 is made up of 15 amino acids. Germline CDR1 reads LGHNA; CDR2 reads YNFKEQ. Here the CDR3 reads CASSPPGTRSYEQYF. The CDR3 DNA reads as TGTGCCAGCAGCCCCCCCGGGACAAGGTCCTACGAGCAGTACTTC.

This chain links TRBV4-3 with TRBJ1-6; D gene ambiguous. The germline gives CDR1 LGHNA, CDR2 YSLEER. The germline V and J ends were trimmed by 0 bases and 8 bases, with 14 bases remaining between them. The CDR3 sequence is 16 residues long. As DNA, the CDR3 is TGCGCCAGCAGCCAAGAACAACAGACAAAAGATTCACCCCTCCACTTT. This sequence encodes CASSQEQQTKDSPLHF.

The gene calls are TRBV9 and TRBJ2-5, with TRBD1 as a possible D gene (5 bases). V was trimmed by 2 bases and J by 4 bases, leaving 15 bases between them. This CDR3 has 15 residues. Germline loops: CDR1 SGDLS, CDR2 YYNGEE. CDR3 coding DNA: TGTGCCAGCAGCGTGGGGCCCTCATGGGCAGAGACCCAGTACTTC. It is translated as CASSVGPSWAETQYF.